This T cell receptor (beta chain) was profiled in a study of identical twins. Template switching created a universal primer site, and the cDNA included unique molecular identifiers. From the 5' RACE reads, TCRdb called clonotypes with MiXCR, one entry per CDR3 protein. In the table there are roughly 1.6 million distinct CDR3 sequences, under 35% of which are singletons. To note about this clonotype: The antigen remains undetermined.

Study-wide findings and caveats: Weaker excess twin sharing was seen among beta out-of-frame sequences. Rather than following the same donors, the conclusions depended on cross-sectional statistical analysis. With abundant cord blood beta clonotypes, insertions were fewer; memory repertoires showed no such pattern.

Sequences were obtained from cord blood. This clonotype originated in a newborn girl in good health.

CDR3 DNA sequence: TGTGCCAGCATCAGGACTAGCGGGAGCGATGAGCAGTTCTTC. This sequence encodes CASIRTSGSDEQFF. The chain carries TRBV6-6 and TRBJ2-1, with 13 bases matching TRBD2. The germline CDR1 and CDR2 sequences are MNHNY and SVGAGI (reference sequence). Losses at the gene ends were 7 bases for V and 8 bases for J; bases not matched to a gene: 5. This CDR3 comprises 14 residues.